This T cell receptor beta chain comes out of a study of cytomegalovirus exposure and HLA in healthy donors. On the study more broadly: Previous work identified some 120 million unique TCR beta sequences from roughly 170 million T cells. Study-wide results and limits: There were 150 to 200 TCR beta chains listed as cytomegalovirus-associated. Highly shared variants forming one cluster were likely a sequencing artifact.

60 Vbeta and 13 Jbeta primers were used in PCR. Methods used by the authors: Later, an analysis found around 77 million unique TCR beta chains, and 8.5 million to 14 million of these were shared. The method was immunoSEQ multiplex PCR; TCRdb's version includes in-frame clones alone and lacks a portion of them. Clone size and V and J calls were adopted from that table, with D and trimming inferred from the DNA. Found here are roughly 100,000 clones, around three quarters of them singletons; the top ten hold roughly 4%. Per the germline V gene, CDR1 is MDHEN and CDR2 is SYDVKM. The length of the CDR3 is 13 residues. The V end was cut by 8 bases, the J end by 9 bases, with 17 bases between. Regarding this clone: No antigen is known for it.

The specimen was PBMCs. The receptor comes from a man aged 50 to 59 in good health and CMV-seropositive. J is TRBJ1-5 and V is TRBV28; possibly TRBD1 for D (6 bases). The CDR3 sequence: CASQGGQGRPQHF. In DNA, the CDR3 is TGTGCCAGCCAAGGGGGTCAGGGACGGCCCCAGCATTTT.